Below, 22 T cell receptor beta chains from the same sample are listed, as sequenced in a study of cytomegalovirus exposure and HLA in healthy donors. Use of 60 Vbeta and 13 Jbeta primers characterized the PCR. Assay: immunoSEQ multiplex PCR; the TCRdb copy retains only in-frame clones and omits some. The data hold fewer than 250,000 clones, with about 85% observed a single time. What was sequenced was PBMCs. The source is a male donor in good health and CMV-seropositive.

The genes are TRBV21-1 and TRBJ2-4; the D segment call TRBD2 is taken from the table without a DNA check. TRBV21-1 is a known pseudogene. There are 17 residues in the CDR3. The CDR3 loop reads CASSKLPGVEAKNIQYF. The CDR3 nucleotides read TGTGCCAGCAGCAAATTGCCGGGAGTCGAAGCCAAAAACATTCAGTACTTC.

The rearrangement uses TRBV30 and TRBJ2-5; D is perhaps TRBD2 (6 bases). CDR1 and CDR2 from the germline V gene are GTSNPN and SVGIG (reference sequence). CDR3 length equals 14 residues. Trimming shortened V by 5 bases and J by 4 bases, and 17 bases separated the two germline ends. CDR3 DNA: TGTGCCTGGCAAAATACTGGGAGGAGAGAGACCCAGTACTTC. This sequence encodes CAWQNTGRRETQYF.

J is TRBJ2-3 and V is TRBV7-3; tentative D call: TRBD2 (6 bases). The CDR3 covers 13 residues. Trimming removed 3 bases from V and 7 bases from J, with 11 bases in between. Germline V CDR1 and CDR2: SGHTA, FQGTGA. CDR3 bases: TGTGCCAGCAGCTTGGGACTTCTCAATACGCAGTATTTT. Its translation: CASSLGLLNTQYF.

In nucleotides, the CDR3 is TGTGCCAGCACCCTACAGGGGACAGGGATTCAGCCCCAGCATTTT. Translating gives CASTLQGTGIQPQHF. The V gene is TRBV6-6, the J gene TRBJ1-5; 9 nucleotides match TRBD1. Germline assignment: CDR1 MNHNY and CDR2 SVGAGI (reference sequence). J gave up 6 bases and V 7 bases, and 10 bases lay outside the gene matches. The CDR3 contains 15 residues.

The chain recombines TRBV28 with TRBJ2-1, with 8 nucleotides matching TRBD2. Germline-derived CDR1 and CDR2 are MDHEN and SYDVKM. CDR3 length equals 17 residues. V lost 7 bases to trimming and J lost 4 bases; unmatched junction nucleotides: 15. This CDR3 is CASTAGGRSGSYNEQFF. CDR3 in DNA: TGTGCCAGCACGGCCGGGGGTAGAAGCGGGAGTTACAATGAGCAGTTCTTC.

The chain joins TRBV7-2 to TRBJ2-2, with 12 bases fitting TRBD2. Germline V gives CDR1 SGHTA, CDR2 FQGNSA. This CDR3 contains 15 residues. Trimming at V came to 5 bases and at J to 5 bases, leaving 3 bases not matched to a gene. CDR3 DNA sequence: TGTGCCAGCAGCCAGACTAGCGGGGGAACCGGGGAGCTGTTTTTT. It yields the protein CASSQTSGGTGELFF.

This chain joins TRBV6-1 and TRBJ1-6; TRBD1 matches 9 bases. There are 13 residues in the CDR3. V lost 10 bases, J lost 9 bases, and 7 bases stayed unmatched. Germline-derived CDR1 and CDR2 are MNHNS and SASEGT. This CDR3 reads CATEDRGISPLHF. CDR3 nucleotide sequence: TGTGCCACCGAGGACAGGGGAATTTCACCCCTCCACTTT.

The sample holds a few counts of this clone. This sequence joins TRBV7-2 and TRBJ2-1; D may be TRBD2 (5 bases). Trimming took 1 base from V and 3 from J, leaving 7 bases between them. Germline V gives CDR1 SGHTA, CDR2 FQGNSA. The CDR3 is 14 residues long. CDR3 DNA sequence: TGTGCCAGCAGCTTAGTCGGGATCTACAATGAGCAGTTCTTC. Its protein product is CASSLVGIYNEQFF.

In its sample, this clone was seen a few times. The CDR3 DNA reads TGTGCCAGCAGTCCTTTGGGGCCATACTCTATCCGCTACACCTTC. Its protein is CASSPLGPYSIRYTF. V gene TRBV28 combines with J gene TRBJ1-2, with a weak D call TRBD1 (5 bases). The germline V gene encodes CDR1 MDHEN and CDR2 SYDVKM. V lost 5 bases, J lost 9 bases, and 22 bases lay in between. The CDR3 covers 15 residues.

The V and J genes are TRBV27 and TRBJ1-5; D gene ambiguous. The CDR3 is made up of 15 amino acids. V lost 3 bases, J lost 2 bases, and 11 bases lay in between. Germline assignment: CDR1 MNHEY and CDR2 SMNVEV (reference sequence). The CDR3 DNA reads TGTGCCAGCAGTTTCGATCGGTTTGGCAATCAGCCCCAGCATTTT. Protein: CASSFDRFGNQPQHF.

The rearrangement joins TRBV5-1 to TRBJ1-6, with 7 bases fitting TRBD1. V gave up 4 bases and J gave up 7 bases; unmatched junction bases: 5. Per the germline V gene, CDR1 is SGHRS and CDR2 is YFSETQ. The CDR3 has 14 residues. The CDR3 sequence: CASSDGTENSPLHF. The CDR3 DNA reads TGCGCCAGCAGCGACGGGACAGAAAATTCACCCCTCCACTTT.

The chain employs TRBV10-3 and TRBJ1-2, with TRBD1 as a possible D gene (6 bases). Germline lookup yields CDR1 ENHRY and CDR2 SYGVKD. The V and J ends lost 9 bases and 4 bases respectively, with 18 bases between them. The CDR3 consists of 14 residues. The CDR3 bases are TGTGCCATTAATGACAGAGGGGGTCTCTATGGCTACACCTTC. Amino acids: CAINDRGGLYGYTF.

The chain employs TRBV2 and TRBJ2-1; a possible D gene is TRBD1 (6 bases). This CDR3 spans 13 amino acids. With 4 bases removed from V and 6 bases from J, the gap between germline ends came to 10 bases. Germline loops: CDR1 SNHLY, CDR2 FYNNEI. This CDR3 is CASSVAGVNEQFF. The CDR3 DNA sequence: TGTGCCAGCAGTGTTGCAGGGGTCAATGAGCAGTTCTTC.

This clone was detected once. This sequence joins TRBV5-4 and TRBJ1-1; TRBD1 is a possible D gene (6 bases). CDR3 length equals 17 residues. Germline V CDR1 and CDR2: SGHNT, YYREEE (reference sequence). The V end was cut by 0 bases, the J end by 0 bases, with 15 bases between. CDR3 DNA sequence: TGTGCCAGCAGCTTGGACCCGTTGCAGGGGATGAACACTGAAGCTTTCTTT. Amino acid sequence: CASSLDPLQGMNTEAFF.

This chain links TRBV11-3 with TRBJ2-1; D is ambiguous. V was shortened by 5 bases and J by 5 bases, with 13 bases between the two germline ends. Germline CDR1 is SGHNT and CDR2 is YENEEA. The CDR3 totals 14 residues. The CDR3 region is CASSPQSKDNEQFF. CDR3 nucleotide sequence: TGTGCCAGCAGCCCACAGTCGAAAGACAATGAGCAGTTCTTC. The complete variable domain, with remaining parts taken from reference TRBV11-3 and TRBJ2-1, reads EAGVVQSPRYKIIEKKQPVAFWCNPISGHNTLYWYLQNLGQGPELLIRYENEEAVDDSQLPKDRFSAERLKGVDSTLKIQPAELGDSAVYLCASSPQSKDNEQFFGPGTRLTVL.

CDR3 protein: CASSQPLGGAFANNEKLFF. The CDR3, as DNA: TGCGCCAGCAGCCAACCCTTGGGGGGGGCTTTCGCAAACAATGAAAAACTGTTTTTT. The rearrangement links TRBV4-1 to TRBJ1-4, with D possibly being TRBD1 (6 bases). The CDR3 is made up of 19 amino acids. In germline, CDR1 is MGHRA, CDR2 YSYEKL. Trimming shortened V by 2 bases and J by 5 bases, and 24 bases separated the two germline ends.

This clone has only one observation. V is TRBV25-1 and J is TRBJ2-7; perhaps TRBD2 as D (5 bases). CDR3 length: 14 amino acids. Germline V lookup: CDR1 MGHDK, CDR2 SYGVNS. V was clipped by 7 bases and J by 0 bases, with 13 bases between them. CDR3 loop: CASNGGTDSYEQYF. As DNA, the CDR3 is TGTGCCAGCAACGGAGGTACGGACTCCTACGAGCAGTACTTC.

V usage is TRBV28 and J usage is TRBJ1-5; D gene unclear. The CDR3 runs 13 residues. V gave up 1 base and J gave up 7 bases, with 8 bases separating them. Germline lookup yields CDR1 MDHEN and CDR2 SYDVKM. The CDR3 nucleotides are TGTGCCAGCAGTTTATCGGCAGGCCAGCCCCAGCATTTT. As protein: CASSLSAGQPQHF. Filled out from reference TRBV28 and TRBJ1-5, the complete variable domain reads DVKVTQSSRYLVKRTGEKVFLECVQDMDHENMFWYRQDPGLGLRLIYFSYDVKMKEKGDIPEGYSVSREKKERFSLILESASTNQTSMYLCASSLSAGQPQHFGDGTRLSIL.

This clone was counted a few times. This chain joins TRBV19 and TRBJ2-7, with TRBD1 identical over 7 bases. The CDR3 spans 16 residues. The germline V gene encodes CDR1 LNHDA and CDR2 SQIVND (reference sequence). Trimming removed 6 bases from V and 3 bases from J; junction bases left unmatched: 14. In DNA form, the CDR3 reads TGTGCCAGTAGCCTACTCCCGGCAGGGGGTAGCTACGAGCAGTACTTC. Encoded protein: CASSLLPAGGSYEQYF.

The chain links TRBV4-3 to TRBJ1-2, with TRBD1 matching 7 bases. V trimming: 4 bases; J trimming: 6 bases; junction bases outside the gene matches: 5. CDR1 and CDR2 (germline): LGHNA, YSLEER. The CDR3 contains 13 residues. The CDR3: CASSPRDRNGYTF. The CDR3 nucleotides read TGCGCCAGCAGCCCACGGGACAGAAATGGCTACACCTTC.

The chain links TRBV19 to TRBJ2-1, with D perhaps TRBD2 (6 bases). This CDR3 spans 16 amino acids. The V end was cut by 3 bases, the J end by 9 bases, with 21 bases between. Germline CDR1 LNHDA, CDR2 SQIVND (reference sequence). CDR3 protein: CASSINEASALIEQFF. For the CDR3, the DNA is TGTGCCAGTAGTATCAATGAGGCTAGCGCGCTGATTGAGCAGTTCTTC.

The CDR3 protein is CASSLRVGYGYTF. The CDR3, as DNA: TGTGCCAGCAGTCTCAGGGTTGGCTATGGCTACACCTTC. The J gene is TRBJ1-2, the V gene TRBV27; TRBD1 is a possible D gene (5 bases). Trimming shortened V by 5 bases and J by 4 bases, and 11 bases separated the two germline ends. The CDR3 consists of 13 residues. From germline, CDR1 is MNHEY and CDR2 SMNVEV (reference sequence).